The present T cell receptor (beta chain) was sequenced within a study of CD8 T cells in Susac syndrome. Study-level points and caveats: Regarding the TCR sequencing and HLA analysis, the study admitted that a relatively small number of individuals were involved.

An input of roughly 0.5 to 1 ug of RNA was subjected to reverse transcription using random hexamers. Amplification of TCR beta CDR3 by immunoSEQ multiplex PCR spanned 54 Vbeta and 13 Jbeta. MiXCR, applied by TCRdb to the immunoSEQ multiplex PCR reads, yields one record per CDR3 protein. The sample holds about 300,000 distinct CDR3 sequences; around 85% are singletons and the top ten take 0.21%. On this clonotype: What it binds is unknown.

Peripheral blood CD8+ and CD4+ T cells were profiled by TCR beta sequencing. Sequencing input: CD8+ T cells from PBMCs. This TCR was sampled from a human donor with multiple sclerosis.

This CDR3 is CAWRQGLAGMGEQFF. In nucleotides, the CDR3 is TGTGCCTGGAGGCAAGGACTAGCGGGAATGGGCGAGCAGTTCTTC. The J gene is TRBJ2-1, the V gene TRBV30; 12 nucleotides line up with TRBD2. The CDR3 totals 15 residues. Losses at the gene ends were 3 bases for V and 10 bases for J; bases not matched to a gene: 10. Germline CDR1 GTSNPN, CDR2 SVGIG (reference sequence).